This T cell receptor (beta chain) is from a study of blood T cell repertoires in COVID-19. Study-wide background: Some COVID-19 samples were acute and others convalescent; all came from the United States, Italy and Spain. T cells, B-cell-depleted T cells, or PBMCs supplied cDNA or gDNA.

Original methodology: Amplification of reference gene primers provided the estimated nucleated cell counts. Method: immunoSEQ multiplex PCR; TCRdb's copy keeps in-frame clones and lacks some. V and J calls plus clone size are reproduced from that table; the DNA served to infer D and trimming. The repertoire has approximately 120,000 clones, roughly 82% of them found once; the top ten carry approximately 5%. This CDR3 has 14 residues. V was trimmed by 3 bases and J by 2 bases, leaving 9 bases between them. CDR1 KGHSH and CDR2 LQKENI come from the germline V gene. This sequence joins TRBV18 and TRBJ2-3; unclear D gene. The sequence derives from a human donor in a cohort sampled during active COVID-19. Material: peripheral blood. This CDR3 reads CASSPVRPTDTQYF. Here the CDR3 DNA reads TGTGCCAGCTCACCGGTCAGGCCCACAGATACGCAGTATTTT.